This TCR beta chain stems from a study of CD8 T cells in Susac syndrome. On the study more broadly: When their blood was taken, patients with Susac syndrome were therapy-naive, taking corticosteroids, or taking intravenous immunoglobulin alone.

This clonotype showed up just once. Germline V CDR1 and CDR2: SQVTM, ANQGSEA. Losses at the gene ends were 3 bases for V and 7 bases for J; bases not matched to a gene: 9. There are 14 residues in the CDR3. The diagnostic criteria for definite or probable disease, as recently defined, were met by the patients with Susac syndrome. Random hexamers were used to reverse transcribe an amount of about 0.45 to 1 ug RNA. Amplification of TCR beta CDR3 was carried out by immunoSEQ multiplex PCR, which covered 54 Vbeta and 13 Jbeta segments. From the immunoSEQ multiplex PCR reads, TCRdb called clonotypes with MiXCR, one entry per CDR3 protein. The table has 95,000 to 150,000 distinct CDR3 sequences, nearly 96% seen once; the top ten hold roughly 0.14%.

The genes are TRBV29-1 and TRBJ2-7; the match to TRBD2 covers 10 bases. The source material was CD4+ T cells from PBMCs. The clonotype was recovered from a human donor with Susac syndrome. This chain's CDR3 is CSVDQSSGSNEQYF. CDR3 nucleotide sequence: TGCAGCGTTGATCAGTCTAGCGGGAGTAATGAGCAGTACTTC.